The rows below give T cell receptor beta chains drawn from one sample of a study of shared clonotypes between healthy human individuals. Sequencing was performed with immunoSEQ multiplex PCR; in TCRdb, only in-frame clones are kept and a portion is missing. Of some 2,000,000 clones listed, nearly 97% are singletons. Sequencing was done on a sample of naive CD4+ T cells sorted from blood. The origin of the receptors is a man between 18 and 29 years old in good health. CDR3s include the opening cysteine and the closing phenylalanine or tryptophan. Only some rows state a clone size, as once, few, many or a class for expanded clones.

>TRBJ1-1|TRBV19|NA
CASMVWGGEAFF
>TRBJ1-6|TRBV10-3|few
CAISAAGEESPLHF
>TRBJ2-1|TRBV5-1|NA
CASSFLSNNEQFF
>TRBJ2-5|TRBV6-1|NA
CASSALETQYF
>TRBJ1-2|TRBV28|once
CASSRRALYGYTF
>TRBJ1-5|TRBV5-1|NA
CASSLEGGQPQHF
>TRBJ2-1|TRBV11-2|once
CASSLGILGPRDEQFF
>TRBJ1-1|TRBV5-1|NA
CASSLDATNTEAFF
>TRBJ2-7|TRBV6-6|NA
CASSNRGGYEQYF
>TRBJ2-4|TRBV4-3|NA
CASSQGTGASGRINIQYF
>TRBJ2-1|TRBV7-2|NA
CASTTNNEQFF
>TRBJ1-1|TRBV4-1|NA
CASSLEGLSEAFF
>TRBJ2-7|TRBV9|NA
CASSVDPRPYEQYF
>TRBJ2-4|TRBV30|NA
CAWDSSAKNIQYF
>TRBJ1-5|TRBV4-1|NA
CASSQDPPPYSNQPQHF
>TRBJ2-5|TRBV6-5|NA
CASSPSGNLQETQYF